This entry concerns a single TCR beta chain. The target antigen is unknown. 13 Jbeta primers and 60 Vbeta primers were used for the PCR. Assay used: immunoSEQ multiplex PCR; TCRdb lists only in-frame clones, some missing. The table has 150,000 to 200,000 clones, more than 65% seen once. The data belong to a study of cytomegalovirus exposure and HLA in healthy donors. Study-level findings and limits: One later analysis reportedly identified an Asian-associated ancestry cluster that showed fewer N-insertions than the approximately 700-donor mean. The majority of CMV-associated TCR beta chains were reported as apparently HLA-restricted in a later analysis.

The sequencing input was PBMCs. The origin of this receptor is a man between 50 and 59 years old in good health and CMV-seropositive.

In DNA, the CDR3 is TGTGCCAGCAGCTTAGGGAAAGGGGGCTTCGGCGGCTACACCTTC. Translating it yields CASSLGKGGFGGYTF. The chain combines TRBV7-6 with TRBJ1-2; 7 bases agree with TRBD1. CDR3 length equals 15 residues. The germline V gene encodes CDR1 SGHVS and CDR2 FNYEAQ. V was pared by 1 base and J by 8 bases, with 10 bases of the junction left unmatched.